The clone carrying this T cell receptor beta chain was observed at least ten times. Repertoires were generated with immunoSEQ multiplex PCR, while TCRdb's copy carries only in-frame clones and drops some. This sample has over 120,000 clones; approximately 78% occur once, and the top ten carry 5% to 7%. V was trimmed by 4 bases and J by 5 bases, leaving 11 bases between them. This CDR3 has 13 amino acids. This entry is derived from a study of blood T cell repertoires in COVID-19. Cohort 3 recovery required two negative PCRs, clearance, or symptom resolution. The chain employs TRBV12-3 or TRBV12-4 and TRBJ1-1; the D is unclear. This clonotype originated in a woman aged 45-65 years who had recovered from COVID-19. Specimen: PBMCs or T cells enriched from blood (not recorded which). The CDR3 bases are TGTGCCAGCAGTTACGGGGTAGGGACTGAAGCTTTCTTT. Its protein is CASSYGVGTEAFF.